One sample yielded the 30 T cell receptor beta chains listed below, sequenced in a study of blood T cells in healthy people across ages. Sample-barcoded 5' priming and a J-beta primer mix drove a second PCR of roughly 7 to 11 cycles. TCRdb independently ran MiXCR on the 5' RACE reads; one entry per CDR3 protein. Among around 1.7 million distinct CDR3 sequences listed, roughly 27% were seen once. The sequenced material came from blood. The origin of the receptors is a woman aged 25 to 39 in good health.

This clonotype was recorded only once. At one boundary the junction diverges from the germline segment, which might be a read error. This chain links TRBV7-9 with TRBJ2-1, with no clear D. CDR1 SEHNR and CDR2 FQNEAQ come from the germline V gene (reference sequence). This CDR3 comprises 14 residues. The CDR3 DNA is TGTTCCAGCAGCCGACTTGGGTCTACCTACGAGCAGTTCTTC. Amino acids: CSSSRLGSTYEQFF.

This clonotype was picked up a small number of times. The chain carries TRBV5-1 and TRBJ2-2, with 8 bases fitting TRBD1. Germline CDR1 SGHRS, CDR2 YFSETQ. The CDR3 length is 14 residues. The trim removed 4 bases at V and 3 bases at J, leaving 2 bases unmatched. Here the CDR3 reads CASSPGQDTGELFF. In DNA, the CDR3 is TGCGCCAGCAGCCCGGGACAGGACACCGGGGAGCTGTTTTTT.

A remark on this clonotype: This clone may be a read error of a much larger clone one base away. V gene TRBV6-1 combines with J gene TRBJ2-7, with a tentative D call TRBD1 (6 bases). The V end lost 8 bases, the J end lost 1 base, and 15 bases lay between the germline ends. CDR3 length equals 14 residues. The germline V gene has CDR1 MNHNS and CDR2 SASEGT. CDR3 nucleotide sequence: TGTGCCAGCCAAGAAATTGGACAGTCCTACGAGCAGTACTTC. Translating it yields CASQEIGQSYEQYF.

The chain has TRBV7-7 and TRBJ2-5; D tentatively fits TRBD1 or TRBD2 (5 bases each). CDR1 is SSHAT and CDR2 is FNYEAQ in the germline V gene (reference sequence). V was shortened by 6 bases and J by 3 bases, with 14 bases between the two germline ends. This CDR3 comprises 14 residues. The CDR3: CASSHGTAEETQYF. The DNA of the CDR3 is TGTGCCAGCAGTCACGGGACCGCAGAAGAGACCCAGTACTTC.

This clonotype was seen more than once but under ten times. The J gene is TRBJ2-7, the V gene TRBV6-5; perhaps TRBD1 as D (5 bases). The CDR3 loop spans 14 amino acids. V shed 5 bases and J shed 3 bases, with 14 bases lying between them. Germline V gene data show CDR1 as MNHEY and CDR2 as SVGAGI. This CDR3 reads CASSRTRSRYEQYF. In nucleotides, the CDR3 is TGTGCCAGCAGTAGGACAAGGTCACGCTACGAGCAGTACTTC.

This clonotype was counted a single time. This chain uses TRBV4-3 with TRBJ1-1; 8 positions match TRBD1. This CDR3 has 16 amino acids. V was clipped by 1 base and J by 3 bases; unmatched bases: 7. CDR1 is LGHNA, CDR2 YSLEER, per germline. CDR3: CASSQGQGNWYTEAFF. The CDR3 region has the DNA TGCGCCAGCAGCCAAGGACAGGGGAATTGGTACACTGAAGCTTTCTTT.

This clonotype has a handful of counts. The chain is built from TRBV20-1 and TRBJ2-3, with D perhaps TRBD1 (5 bases). Trimming left V 3 bases short and J 0 bases short, with 19 bases between. The germline V gene encodes CDR1 DFQATT and CDR2 SNEGSKA (reference sequence). This CDR3 spans 17 amino acids. The CDR3 DNA is TGCAGTGCTAGTCCCACAGGACGGTGGCTTAGCACAGATACGCAGTATTTT. This encodes CSASPTGRWLSTDTQYF.

The chain uses TRBV27 and TRBJ2-2; D not resolved. The CDR3 is made up of 14 amino acids. The V end was cut by 3 bases, the J end by 1 base, with 6 bases between. Germline values: CDR1 MNHEY, CDR2 SMNVEV (reference sequence). The CDR3 nucleotides read TGTGCCAGCAGTTTCGGAGTGAACACCGGGGAGCTGTTTTTT. Translating gives CASSFGVNTGELFF.

The rearrangement joins TRBV2 to TRBJ2-3; weak D call: TRBD1 (6 bases). The germline V gene encodes CDR1 SNHLY and CDR2 FYNNEI. The CDR3 totals 15 residues. Between the trimmed V and J ends, which lost 6 bases and 2 bases, there was a span of 15 bases. This chain's CDR3 is CASSDRILFTDTQYF. The CDR3 region has the DNA TGTGCCAGCAGCGACAGGATACTTTTCACAGATACGCAGTATTTT.

The rearrangement uses TRBV5-1 and TRBJ2-1; D is possibly TRBD1 (6 bases). The CDR3 loop spans 13 amino acids. Germline V lookup: CDR1 SGHRS, CDR2 YFSETQ. The V end lost 2 bases, the J end lost 7 bases, and 10 bases lay between the germline ends. CDR3 sequence (DNA): TGCGCCAGCAGCTTCTCAGGGGAAAATGAGCAGTTCTTC. It specifies CASSFSGENEQFF. The variable domain in full, completed from reference TRBV5-1 and TRBJ2-1, reads KAGVTQTPRYLIKTRGQQVTLSCSPISGHRSVSWYQQTPGQGLQFLFEYFSETQRNKGNFPGRFSGRQFSNSRSEMNVSTLELGDSALYLCASSFSGENEQFFGPGTRLTVL.

In its sample, this clonotype was seen a few times. An end of the junction does not agree with germline; a read error may underlie this. The chain is built from TRBV7-8 and TRBJ2-3; 7 nucleotides line up with TRBD2. The germline gives CDR1 SGHVS, CDR2 FQNEAQ. The length of the CDR3 is 16 residues. This chain's CDR3 is CASIFRGGGEGDMQYF. The CDR3 nucleotides are TGTGCCAGCATCTTTAGGGGAGGAGGGGAGGGAGATATGCAGTATTTT.

This clonotype was observed a handful of times. The chain links TRBV5-1 to TRBJ2-3; either TRBD1 or TRBD2 may supply D (5 bases each). CDR1 is SGHRS and CDR2 is YFSETQ in the germline V gene. With 7 bases removed from V and 3 bases from J, the gap between germline ends came to 15 bases. There are 14 residues in the CDR3. Written as DNA, the CDR3 is TGCGCCAGCCGCTCGCGTGGGACGACAGATACGCAGTATTTT. Translated: CASRSRGTTDTQYF.

This clonotype occurred once. The chain has TRBV12-3 or TRBV12-4 and TRBJ2-4; D tentatively fits TRBD1 or TRBD2 (6 bases each). V was pared by 3 bases and J by 14 bases, with 14 bases between. The CDR3 totals 12 residues. CDR3 in amino acids: CASSFNLGGKYF. The DNA of the CDR3 is TGTGCCAGCAGTTTCAACCTAGGGGGGAAGTACTTC.

The chain couples TRBV29-1 to TRBJ1-1; TRBD1 is a possible D gene (5 bases). The CDR3 extends over 12 amino acids. Trimming shortened V by 6 bases and J by 10 bases, and 18 bases separated the two germline ends. Per the germline V gene, CDR1 is SQVTM and CDR2 is ANQGSEA. The CDR3 DNA sequence: TGCAGCGTACCGGGACCCTCTAGTGCAGCTTTCTTT. Translating it yields CSVPGPSSAAFF.

The chain links TRBV5-1 to TRBJ2-5; D might be TRBD2 (6 bases). Trimming shortened V by 5 bases and J by 1 base, and 18 bases separated the two germline ends. CDR3 length: 16 amino acids. CDR1 is SGHRS, CDR2 YFSETQ, per germline. The CDR3 DNA sequence: TGCGCCAGCAGTTTCCGTCAGGGAGCGGGCCAAGAGACCCAGTACTTC. Its protein is CASSFRQGAGQETQYF. Complete variable domain (other parts from reference TRBV5-1 and TRBJ2-5): KAGVTQTPRYLIKTRGQQVTLSCSPISGHRSVSWYQQTPGQGLQFLFEYFSETQRNKGNFPGRFSGRQFSNSRSEMNVSTLELGDSALYLCASSFRQGAGQETQYFGPGTRLLVL.

This clonotype was observed a handful of times. The chain links TRBV20-1 to TRBJ2-3; 9 bases align to TRBD2. This CDR3 region has 17 residues. V shed 6 bases and J 3 bases; nucleotides not matched to a gene: 16. Per the germline V gene, CDR1 is DFQATT and CDR2 is SNEGSKA (reference sequence). CDR3 loop: CSAPNTLAGGQTDTQYF. CDR3 nucleotides: TGCAGTGCCCCGAACACCTTGGCGGGAGGGCAAACAGATACGCAGTATTTT.

This clonotype was seen at least ten times. The J gene is TRBJ2-7, the V gene TRBV7-9, with D maybe TRBD1 (6 bases). From germline, CDR1 is SEHNR and CDR2 FQNEAQ (reference sequence). The CDR3 totals 16 residues. V shed 5 bases and J shed 4 bases, with 21 bases lying between them. CDR3: CASSPGVGHLIYEQYF. In DNA form, the CDR3 reads TGTGCCAGCAGCCCAGGAGTGGGACACCTCATTTACGAGCAGTACTTC. The entire variable domain, with the rest obtained from reference TRBV7-9 and TRBJ2-7, is as follows: DTGVSQNPRHKITKRGQNVTFRCDPISEHNRLYWYRQTLGQGPEFLTYFQNEAQLEKSRLLSDRFSAERPKGSFSTLEIQRTEQGDSAMYLCASSPGVGHLIYEQYFGPGTRLTVT.

This clonotype appeared a few times. The chain's CDR3 is CASSSDRTSGANVLTF. The CDR3 DNA sequence: TGTGCCAGCAGTTCCGACAGGACCTCTGGGGCCAACGTCCTGACTTTC. The V and J genes are TRBV27 and TRBJ2-6; the D gene is possibly TRBD1 (6 bases). Trimming took off 4 bases at V and 0 bases at J, with 10 bases between the two ends. This CDR3 is 16 amino acids long. Germline CDR1 reads MNHEY; CDR2 reads SMNVEV (reference sequence).

Regarding this clonotype: A much larger clone differs by one base, so this may be a read error. CDR3 sequence reads: CASSVVWGTQYF. The DNA for the CDR3 is TGTGCCAGCAGCGTAGTGTGGGGTACGCAGTATTTT. J is TRBJ2-3 and V is TRBV9; D is unresolved. The V gene lost 0 bases and the J gene lost 8 bases, with 7 bases spanning the gap. Germline assignment: CDR1 SGDLS and CDR2 YYNGEE. The CDR3 contains 12 residues.

The chain recombines TRBV12-3 or TRBV12-4 with TRBJ2-1, with a weak D call TRBD1 (6 bases). The CDR3 consists of 15 residues. Trimming removed 5 bases from V and 7 bases from J, with 18 bases in between. CDR3 sequence reads: CASSPDPGAWNEQFF. In DNA form, the CDR3 reads TGTGCCAGCAGTCCGGACCCAGGGGCTTGGAATGAGCAGTTCTTC.

The chain joins TRBV20-1 to TRBJ2-7, with D possibly TRBD2 on 5 matching bases. This CDR3 spans 15 amino acids. Germline V lookup: CDR1 DFQATT, CDR2 SNEGSKA (reference sequence). Trimming cost V 0 bases and J 3 bases, with 15 bases left between them. CDR3 coding DNA: TGCAGTGCTAGAGATTCAGCGGACCCTTGCTACGAGCAGTACTTC. Its translation is CSARDSADPCYEQYF.

The gene calls are TRBV7-2 and TRBJ2-7, with 11 nucleotides matching TRBD2. With V trimmed by 6 bases and J by 7 bases, 11 bases remained unmatched. CDR1 and CDR2 from the germline V gene are SGHTA and FQGNSA. The CDR3 extends over 15 amino acids. CDR3 sequence (DNA): TGTGCCAGCAGTCAACGCCGGACTAGCGGGTGGGAGCAGTACTTC. It codes for CASSQRRTSGWEQYF.

The V gene is TRBV29-1, the J gene TRBJ1-2; D uncertain. Germline V gene lookup returns CDR1 SQVTM and CDR2 ANQGSEA. There are 11 residues in the CDR3. The ends were cut back, 3 bases at V and 8 bases at J, with 10 bases in the middle. The CDR3 spells CSVDDIGGYTF. In DNA form, the CDR3 reads TGCAGCGTTGATGACATCGGGGGCTACACCTTC.

CDR3 in amino acids: CASSGTPGQSYNEQFF. In nucleotides, the CDR3 is TGTGCCAGCAGCGGAACCCCCGGTCAATCCTACAATGAGCAGTTCTTC. This rearrangement joins TRBV9 to TRBJ2-1; D ambiguous. The CDR3 consists of 16 residues. Trimming shortened V by 3 bases and J by 1 base, and 14 bases separated the two germline ends. CDR1 is SGDLS, CDR2 YYNGEE, per germline.

In this sample, this clonotype turned up a few times. The chain uses TRBV9 and TRBJ2-1; D not certain. This CDR3 comprises 12 residues. V was pared by 4 bases and J by 9 bases, with 11 bases between. Germline loops: CDR1 SGDLS, CDR2 YYNGEE. CDR3 loop: CASSTQASEQFF. The CDR3, as DNA: TGTGCCAGCAGCACTCAAGCAAGTGAGCAGTTCTTC.

This clonotype appeared a few times. This chain uses TRBV12-5 with TRBJ1-5; no definite D call. Between the trimmed V and J ends, which lost 2 bases and 9 bases, there was a span of 14 bases. CDR1 is LGHNT and CDR2 is FRNRAP in the germline V gene. The CDR3 runs to 14 residues. The CDR3 reads CASGLYGSQTPQHF. CDR3 bases: TGTGCTAGTGGTTTGTATGGATCCCAAACGCCCCAGCATTTT.

The chain is built from TRBV25-1 and TRBJ2-1; D perhaps matches TRBD2 (6 bases). V gave up 2 bases and J gave up 8 bases, with 16 bases separating them. The CDR3 contains 15 residues. CDR1 MGHDK and CDR2 SYGVNS come from the germline V gene. The CDR3 sequence is CASSESGGWIHEQFF. In nucleotides, the CDR3 is TGTGCCAGCAGTGAAAGTGGGGGGTGGATACATGAGCAGTTCTTC.

On this clonotype itself: This may stem from a read error, because a much larger clone lies one nucleotide away. The rearrangement joins TRBV20-1 to TRBJ2-5; D gene unclear. Per the germline V gene, CDR1 is DFQATT and CDR2 is SNEGSKA (reference sequence). The CDR3 runs 15 residues. V dropped 1 base and J dropped 2 bases, with 14 bases sitting between them. The CDR3, as DNA: TGCAGTGCTAGAGTCATAGTAACGCCTCAAGAGACCCAGTACTTC. This sequence encodes CSARVIVTPQETQYF.

V usage is TRBV28 and J usage is TRBJ2-7; D gene uncertain. The CDR3 is 15 residues long. CDR1 is MDHEN, CDR2 SYDVKM, per germline. Trimming left V 4 bases short and J 0 bases short, with 13 bases between. The DNA for the CDR3 is TGTGCCAGCAGTTCACCGTTGAGGTCCTCCTACGAGCAGTACTTC. Translation gives CASSSPLRSSYEQYF.

This clonotype has just a few counts. The rearrangement links TRBV24-1 to TRBJ1-1, with 9 bases matching TRBD1. With 5 bases clipped from V and 5 bases from J, the junction kept 2 bases outside the gene matches. Per the germline V gene, CDR1 is KGHDR and CDR2 is SFDVKD. This CDR3 has 13 amino acids. CDR3: CATSGGQGTEAFF. The CDR3 DNA is TGTGCCACCAGTGGCGGACAGGGGACTGAAGCTTTCTTT.